Below are 15 T cell receptor beta chains sequenced from a single sample in a study of blood T cell repertoires in COVID-19 (dated by TCRdb to 2019 to 2021). The library was made by the immunoSEQ multiplex PCR assay. In its TCRdb copy, this immuneACCESS table keeps in-frame sequences only and misses some clones. Where compared with another copy, unresolved V genes explain less than half of these, and the others have no known cause. The sample table records approximately 170,000 clones; about 86% of these occur just once. Together, the top ten hold 7% to 7.5% of the sample. Sequenced input: peripheral blood. These receptors all come from an elderly woman in a cohort sampled during active or convalescent COVID-19.

CDR3 residues: CASSLHETGGSPLHF. Written as DNA, the CDR3 is TGTGCCAGCAGCTTGCACGAGACAGGGGGTTCACCCCTCCACTTT. The V and J genes are TRBV5-4 and TRBJ1-6; TRBD1 agrees at 9 bases. Losses at the gene ends were 1 base for V and 9 bases for J; bases not matched to a gene: 5. Germline V gene lookup returns CDR1 SGHNT and CDR2 YYREEE (reference sequence). The CDR3 is made up of 15 amino acids.

The V call is TRBV5-4, the J call TRBJ1-1, with D possibly TRBD1 on 6 matching bases. The V gene lost 7 bases and the J gene lost 3 bases, with 10 bases spanning the gap. In germline, CDR1 is SGHNT, CDR2 YYREEE (reference sequence). The CDR3 has 12 amino acids. CDR3 in amino acids: CASGNRDTEAFF. DNA for the CDR3: TGTGCCAGCGGGAACAGGGACACTGAAGCTTTCTTT.

This rearrangement joins TRBV30 to TRBJ1-6, with unresolved D. This CDR3 spans 14 amino acids. Per germline, CDR1 GTSNPN and CDR2 SVGIG (reference sequence). V lost 0 bases and J 7 bases, leaving 10 bases between the germline ends. The CDR3 DNA sequence: TGTGCCTGGAGTGTCGCGGAAATCAATTCACCCCTCCACTTT. It codes for CAWSVAEINSPLHF.

The chain uses TRBV18 and TRBJ1-1; tentatively, D is TRBD1 (6 bases). The ends were cut back, 2 bases at V and 0 bases at J, with 10 bases in the middle. Germline assignment: CDR1 KGHSH and CDR2 LQKENI. The CDR3 contains 15 residues. CDR3 DNA: TGTGCCAGCTCACCAGCGGGGGGCCTGAACACTGAAGCTTTCTTT. This translates into CASSPAGGLNTEAFF.

This clone was seen a handful of times. The V gene is TRBV19, the J gene TRBJ1-5, with 12 bases lining up with TRBD1. The CDR3 runs 16 residues. CDR1 and CDR2 from the germline V gene are LNHDA and SQIVND (reference sequence). With 8 bases clipped from V and 5 bases from J, the junction kept 10 bases outside the gene matches. This CDR3 is CASCFAGQGADQPQHF. The CDR3 DNA follows: TGTGCCAGTTGTTTTGCGGGACAGGGGGCCGATCAGCCCCAGCATTTT.

The rearrangement uses TRBV4-1 and TRBJ1-1; D ambiguous. The CDR3 spans 14 residues. CDR1 MGHRA and CDR2 YSYEKL come from the germline V gene. The V end lost 1 base, the J end lost 2 bases, and 8 bases lay between the germline ends. This CDR3 reads CASSQGQTNTEAFF. The CDR3 DNA is TGCGCCAGCAGCCAAGGGCAAACAAACACTGAAGCTTTCTTT.

This sequence joins TRBV15 and TRBJ2-7; D ambiguous. The CDR3 is 14 residues long. Germline V gives CDR1 LNHNV, CDR2 YYDKDF (reference sequence). The V and J ends lost 0 bases and 0 bases respectively, with 6 bases between them. DNA of the CDR3: TGTGCCACCAGCAGAGACCCGAGCTCCTACGAGCAGTACGTC. Protein product: CATSRDPSSYEQYV.

In this sample, this clone turned up once. This chain connects TRBV7-8 to TRBJ2-7; possible D gene TRBD1, 6 bases. Germline V CDR1 and CDR2: SGHVS, FQNEAQ. Trimming stripped 5 bases from V and 5 bases from J, with 16 bases between. The CDR3 runs 14 residues. The CDR3 spells CASSNSGAINEQYV. DNA of the CDR3: TGTGCCAGCAGCAATTCAGGGGCCATCAACGAGCAGTACGTC.

The chain uses TRBV19 and TRBJ2-3; possibly TRBD1 for D (6 bases). Germline CDR1 LNHDA, CDR2 SQIVND (reference sequence). CDR3 size: 15 residues. V dropped 0 bases and J dropped 3 bases, with 10 bases sitting between them. CDR3 bases: TGTGCCAGTAGTATAGACAGGGGATCAACAGATACGCAGTATTTT. Its translation: CASSIDRGSTDTQYF.

This clone was detected only once. V gene TRBV6-1 combines with J gene TRBJ1-1, with D hard to call. The germline V gene encodes CDR1 MNHNS and CDR2 SASEGT. V was pared by 4 bases and J by 1 base, with 19 bases between. The CDR3 is 17 amino acids. The CDR3 sequence is CASSGVSEETRNTEAFF. In nucleotides, the CDR3 is TGTGCCAGCAGTGGTGTGTCGGAGGAGACGAGGAACACTGAAGCTTTCTTT.

This clone turned up a few times. V usage is TRBV5-1 and J usage is TRBJ1-2; D possibly corresponds to TRBD1 (6 bases). Deletions cut 1 base from V and 1 base from J, with 14 bases between. The CDR3 contains 16 residues. In germline, CDR1 is SGHRS, CDR2 YFSETQ. The CDR3 loop reads CASSLRTDTFNYGYTF. CDR3 sequence (DNA): TGCGCCAGCAGCTTGCGGACAGATACTTTTAACTATGGCTACACCTTC.

The J gene is TRBJ2-5, the V gene TRBV15, with a tentative D call TRBD2 (6 bases). Germline V gene lookup returns CDR1 LNHNV and CDR2 YYDKDF (reference sequence). Trimming removed 0 bases from V and 2 bases from J, with 13 bases in between. This CDR3 comprises 16 residues. The CDR3 nucleotides are TGTGCCACCAGCAGAGATCCGGGAGTAGGGCAAGAGACCCAGTACTTC. Protein product: CATSRDPGVGQETQYF.

For the CDR3, the DNA is TGTGCCATCAGTGAGTCGAATCTTCAGGGGGCTGAAGCTTTCTTT. It encodes CAISESNLQGAEAFF. The chain has TRBV10-3 and TRBJ1-1; 7 nucleotides align to TRBD1. The junction had 7 bases not matched to a gene; V was cut back by 0 bases and J by 6 bases. The CDR3 extends over 15 amino acids. Looked up from germline, CDR1 is ENHRY and CDR2 is SYGVKD.

The V and J genes are TRBV21-1 and TRBJ2-1; the table's TRBD2 call for D was not verified on the DNA. TRBV21-1 is listed as a pseudogene. The CDR3 has 17 amino acids. The CDR3 is CASSKAKGLAGYNEQFF. As DNA, the CDR3 is TGTGCCAGCAGCAAAGCCAAGGGACTAGCGGGATACAATGAGCAGTTCTTC.

The CDR3 loop is CASSPPGQRPYNEQFF. The CDR3 DNA reads as TGTGCCAGCTCACCACCGGGACAGCGCCCCTACAATGAGCAGTTCTTC. The chain uses TRBV18 and TRBJ2-1; 7 bases are a match to TRBD1. The CDR3 covers 16 residues. Germline V gene sequence: CDR1 KGHSH, CDR2 LQKENI. The junction had 4 bases not matched to a gene; V was cut back by 0 bases and J by 2 bases.